The rows below give T cell receptor beta chains drawn from one sample of a study of blood T cell repertoires in COVID-19. Sequencing used immunoSEQ multiplex PCR; TCRdb keeps in-frame clones, though not all of them. The sample has hundreds of thousands of clones, roughly 85% seen once. Sequences were obtained from PBMCs or T cells enriched from blood (not recorded which). The receptors come from a woman in her late teens or twenties with acute COVID-19. Each CDR3 is given with its conserved first and last residue. The D gene is left open where the match is weak. Clone size, where shown, is once, few, many, or a class for clones that have expanded.

clone size	V gene	D gene	J gene	CDR3 DNA	CDR3 protein
NA	TRBV11-2	NA	TRBJ2-7	TGTGCCAGCAGCCAAAGCCAGGGAAGGGGGGAGCAGTACTTC	CASSQSQGRGEQYF
NA	TRBV7-2	TRBD1	TRBJ2-5	TGTGCCAGCAGCTCAAGCCAGGGGGTCCAAGAGACCCAGTACTTC	CASSSSQGVQETQYF
NA	TRBV7-2	TRBD2	TRBJ2-5	TGTGCCAGCAGCTACCCGACTAGCGGGGAAGAGACCCAGTACTTC	CASSYPTSGEETQYF
NA	TRBV11-2	NA	TRBJ2-1	TGTGCCAGCATTCTCCCCGGGACAAAACCCTACAATGAGCAGTTCTTC	CASILPGTKPYNEQFF
NA	TRBV4-1	TRBD2	TRBJ2-5	TGCGCCAGCAGCCAAGACCCGGGACTAGCGGGAGAGACCCAGTACTTC	CASSQDPGLAGETQYF
NA	TRBV5-4	TRBD1	TRBJ1-2	TGTGCCAGCAGCTTCAAGGGGGCAGGCCATGGCTACACCTTC	CASSFKGAGHGYTF
NA	TRBV5-4	TRBD1	TRBJ1-1	TGTGCCAGCAGCAAATGGACAGGGTACACTGAAGCTTTCTTT	CASSKWTGYTEAFF
NA	TRBV7-2	TRBD1	TRBJ2-4	TGTGCCAGCAGCTTGGGGACAGCATATCAGTACTTC	CASSLGTAYQYF
NA	TRBV6-6	TRBD1	TRBJ1-1	TGTGCCATCACAGGGGGTGGGGAAGCTTTCTTT	CAITGGGEAFF
NA	TRBV28	NA	TRBJ1-1	TGTGCCAGCAGTGCGGTTTGGGGGGACACTGAAGCTTTCTTT	CASSAVWGDTEAFF
NA	TRBV29-1	TRBD1	TRBJ1-1	TGCAGCGTTGGGGGACAGAGTTTTAACACTGAAGCTTTCTTT	CSVGGQSFNTEAFF
NA	TRBV20-1	TRBD2	TRBJ2-5	TGCAGTTCACAGCGGGACGGGGCCCAGTACTTC	CSSQRDGAQYF
once	TRBV10-3	TRBD1	TRBJ2-2	TGTGCCATCAGAAGAATGGGACAGCACACCGGGGAGCTGTTTTTT	CAIRRMGQHTGELFF
NA	TRBV28	NA	TRBJ2-7	TGTGCCAGCACCTTCCTGGGGCGGTCCTACGAGCAGTACTTC	CASTFLGRSYEQYF
NA	TRBV5-1	NA	TRBJ1-1	TGCGCCAGCAGCTTGGGGATAGGACATAACACTGAAGCTTTCTTT	CASSLGIGHNTEAFF
NA	TRBV5-1	TRBD1	TRBJ1-6	TGCGCCAGCAGCTTGGTAGGGGACAGCTCCTATAATTCACCCCTCCACTTT	CASSLVGDSSYNSPLHF
NA	TRBV15	NA	TRBJ1-4	TGTGCCACCAGCAGGGGAGGGGTAAGAGACGAAAAACTGTTTTTT	CATSRGGVRDEKLFF
NA	TRBV7-2	TRBD2	TRBJ2-7	TGTGCCAGCAGCTTGACCTTTAGCGGGGTTGGGGTCTACGAGCAGTACTTC	CASSLTFSGVGVYEQYF
NA	TRBV27	TRBD2	TRBJ2-5	TGTGCCAGCAGCCTACGGGGGGACCAAGAGACCCAGTACTTC	CASSLRGDQETQYF
NA	TRBV10-1	NA	TRBJ2-1	TGCGCCAGCAAGAAGCGGTTAAGCTCCTACAATGAGCAGTTCTTC	CASKKRLSSYNEQFF